The table lists the clone carrying this TCR beta chain with a count of one. Its matching antigen is unknown. The data were obtained in a study of T cell clonotyping in hematopoietic cell transplantation. As to time point: recipient sample about 28 days before transplant, after cytoreduction. Study-level findings and limits: Broader posttransplant TCR repertoire diversity was predicted by graft donor and pretransplant recipient Inverse Simpson Index values.

The CDR3 is 14 amino acids. The ends were cut back, 1 base at V and 4 bases at J, with 11 bases in the middle. Germline loops: CDR1 SGHTA, CDR2 FQGNSA. Assay used: immunoSEQ multiplex PCR; TCRdb lists only in-frame clones, some missing. The sample contains tens of thousands of clones, 85% to 90% of which appear only once. Sequencing was performed on peripheral blood mononuclear cells, taken before stem cell transplant. The TCR sequence derives from a man aged 55 to 69 with biphenotypic leukemia. Some clones in this sample may be carry-over from other donors' samples. The rearrangement links TRBV7-2 to TRBJ2-7; D uncertain. The chain's CDR3 is CASSLDGVRYEQYF. Here the CDR3 DNA reads TGTGCCAGCAGCTTAGATGGGGTTAGATACGAGCAGTACTTC.